Below are 22 T cell receptor beta chains sequenced from a single sample in a study of blood T cell repertoires in COVID-19. Sequencing used immunoSEQ multiplex PCR; TCRdb keeps in-frame clones, though not all of them. The sample yields 50,000 to 75,000 clones, around 80% seen once. Sequenced sample: peripheral blood. The receptors here all came from a human donor in a cohort sampled during active COVID-19.

CDR3: CASSFGSSGNTIYF. CDR3 nucleotides: TGTGCCAGCAGTTTCGGTAGCTCTGGAAACACCATATATTTT. The J gene is TRBJ1-3, the V gene TRBV28; D unresolved. Germline V lookup: CDR1 MDHEN, CDR2 SYDVKM. The CDR3 is 14 residues long. Between the trimmed V and J ends, which lost 3 bases and 0 bases, there was a span of 6 bases.

J is TRBJ2-7 and V is TRBV5-6; D unclear. V lost 0 bases and J lost 7, with 11 bases in between. This CDR3 has 13 amino acids. Germline-derived CDR1 and CDR2 are SGHDT and YYEEEE. CDR3 residues: CASSLGPSKEQYF. The CDR3 DNA reads as TGTGCCAGCAGCTTGGGCCCGAGCAAGGAGCAGTACTTC.

In this sample, this clone turned up a few times. The chain combines TRBV14 with TRBJ2-1; TRBD2 agrees at 8 bases. CDR1 and CDR2 from the germline V gene are SGHDN and FVKESK. With V trimmed by 0 bases and J by 4 bases, 5 bases remained unmatched. CDR3 length: 16 amino acids. As DNA, the CDR3 is TGTGCCAGCAGCCAAGATCGGGGGGGCTGGTACAATGAGCAGTTCTTC. Translation gives CASSQDRGGWYNEQFF.

The chain couples TRBV7-2 to TRBJ2-7, with TRBD1 identical over 7 bases. The germline gives CDR1 SGHTA, CDR2 FQGNSA. V gave up 1 base and J gave up 0 bases; unmatched junction bases: 3. The CDR3 is 15 residues long. CDR3 loop: CASSLGGTVSYEQYF. In nucleotides, the CDR3 is TGTGCCAGCAGCTTAGGAGGGACAGTCTCCTACGAGCAGTACTTC.

This rearrangement joins TRBV21-1 to TRBJ2-3; the table's D call, TRBD2, was not checked against the DNA. TRBV21-1 is a pseudogene segment. The CDR3 totals 15 residues. The CDR3 nucleotides are TGTGCCGTGGAGCCATGGACTAGCGGGGGAGATACGCAGTATTTT. It yields the protein CAVEPWTSGGDTQYF.

The chain employs TRBV6-6 and TRBJ1-2, with 8 bases identical to TRBD1. This CDR3 is 13 amino acids long. V trimming: 4 bases; J trimming: 7 bases; junction bases outside the gene matches: 5. Germline CDR1 reads MNHNY; CDR2 reads SVGAGI (reference sequence). CDR3 residues: CASSLGQAFGYTF. The CDR3 DNA is TGTGCCAGCAGTTTGGGACAGGCTTTTGGCTACACCTTC.

This chain connects TRBV6-6 to TRBJ2-5; weak D call: TRBD2 (6 bases). V was cut by 1 base and J by 3 bases, with 12 bases left in between. The CDR3 spans 15 residues. Germline CDR1 and CDR2: MNHNY and SVGAGI (reference sequence). DNA for the CDR3: TGTGCCAGCAGTTACTTAACCGGGGGAAAAGAGACCCAGTACTTC. Amino acid sequence: CASSYLTGGKETQYF.

This chain uses TRBV7-2 with TRBJ1-6; 7 positions agree with TRBD1. The CDR3 loop spans 15 amino acids. Germline loops: CDR1 SGHTA, CDR2 FQGNSA. J gave up 10 bases and V 1 base, and 7 bases lay outside the gene matches. The CDR3 bases are TGTGCCAGCAGCTTAGTATCCAGGGGGAACTCACCCCTCCACTTT. Residues: CASSLVSRGNSPLHF.

The CDR3 region has the DNA TGTGCCAGCAGCCAGCGACTAGCGTTTGAGCAGTTCTTC. Translated: CASSQRLAFEQFF. The rearrangement joins TRBV3-1 (or the pseudogene TRBV3-2) to TRBJ2-1; 8 nucleotides match TRBD2. Germline V lookup: CDR1 LGHDT, CDR2 YNNKEL (reference sequence). The trim removed 3 bases at V and 9 bases at J, leaving 4 bases unmatched. The CDR3 totals 13 residues.

This chain connects TRBV5-8 to TRBJ1-5, with TRBD1 matching over 7 bases. The V gene's germline CDR1 is SGHTS and CDR2 YDEGEE. The ends lost 0 bases at V and 5 bases at J; junction bases unmatched: 2. The CDR3 is made up of 14 amino acids. The CDR3 is CASSLGQGYQPQHF. CDR3 bases: TGTGCCAGCAGCTTGGGACAGGGATATCAGCCCCAGCATTTT.

The V gene is TRBV2, the J gene TRBJ2-5, with 7 bases matching TRBD1. CDR1 is SNHLY, CDR2 FYNNEI, per germline. CDR3 length equals 14 residues. The J segment lost 3 bases and the V segment lost 6 bases, leaving 7 bases of the junction unmatched. In DNA form, the CDR3 reads TGTGCCAGCAGAATTATGACAGGGAAAGAGACCCAGTACTTC. Protein product: CASRIMTGKETQYF.

Concerning this clone itself: One end of the junction varies from germline; a read error may be responsible. The chain employs TRBV7-7 and TRBJ1-1; D not certain. The CDR3 extends over 16 amino acids. Germline V gene lookup returns CDR1 SSHAT and CDR2 FNYEAQ (reference sequence). The CDR3 spells CASTLISTAGLNEAFF. Written as DNA, the CDR3 is TGTGCTAGCACCTTGATCTCCACGGCGGGGTTGAATGAAGCTTTCTTT.

This chain uses TRBV19 with TRBJ2-2; 7 bases are shared with TRBD1. Germline CDR1 LNHDA, CDR2 SQIVND (reference sequence). The J segment lost 0 bases and the V segment lost 5 bases, leaving 12 bases of the junction unmatched. CDR3 length: 18 residues. CDR3 nucleotide sequence: TGTGCCAGTAGTTCACGATACAGGGGCCCCGCGAACACCGGGGAGCTGTTTTTT. As protein: CASSSRYRGPANTGELFF.

The chain recombines TRBV28 with TRBJ2-1; tentatively, D is TRBD1 (6 bases). The V end lost 8 bases, the J end lost 7 bases, and 15 bases lay between the germline ends. CDR1 and CDR2 from the germline V gene are MDHEN and SYDVKM. This CDR3 has 13 residues. The CDR3 sequence is CASGTGNLNEQFF. CDR3 DNA sequence: TGTGCCAGCGGAACAGGGAACTTGAATGAGCAGTTCTTC.

The chain carries TRBV28 and TRBJ1-3; 10 nucleotides align to TRBD1. Germline V gene sequence: CDR1 MDHEN, CDR2 SYDVKM. The junction had 3 bases not matched to a gene; V was cut back by 2 bases and J by 2 bases. The CDR3 contains 16 residues. The CDR3 DNA follows: TGTGCCAGCAGTTTAGGGACAGGGGCTGCTGGAAACACCATATATTTT. This gives the protein CASSLGTGAAGNTIYF.

The chain joins TRBV11-2 to TRBJ2-1; D may be TRBD2 (6 bases). Per germline, CDR1 SGHAT and CDR2 FQNNGV. The CDR3 sequence is 14 residues long. Trimming removed 1 base from V and 6 bases from J, with 10 bases in between. CDR3 in amino acids: CASSLVGGGNEQFF. CDR3 nucleotides: TGTGCCAGCAGCTTAGTGGGGGGTGGCAATGAGCAGTTCTTC. Based on the CDR3 plus reference TRBV11-2 and TRBJ2-1, the full variable domain is EAGVAQSPRYKIIEKRQSVAFWCNPISGHATLYWYQQILGQGPKLLIQFQNNGVVDDSQLPKDRFSAERLKGVDSTLKIQPAKLEDSAVYLCASSLVGGGNEQFFGPGTRLTVL.

This clone has more than one count but fewer than ten. This chain joins TRBV10-3 and TRBJ1-2; 10 nucleotides line up with TRBD1. Per the germline V gene, CDR1 is ENHRY and CDR2 is SYGVKD. V shed 3 bases, J shed 7 bases, and the junction held 5 bases outside the gene matches. This CDR3 comprises 14 residues. DNA of the CDR3: TGTGCCATCAGTGAAGGACAGGGGGGAAGTGGCTACACCTTC. Translating it yields CAISEGQGGSGYTF.

CDR3 sequence reads: CATNPGGGPSSYEQYF. The CDR3, as DNA: TGTGCCACCAACCCTGGGGGGGGCCCGAGCTCCTACGAGCAGTACTTC. The chain employs TRBV6-6 and TRBJ2-7, with D perhaps matching TRBD2 (7 bases). Germline V gives CDR1 MNHNY, CDR2 SVGAGI (reference sequence). V dropped 10 bases and J dropped 0 bases, with 22 bases sitting between them. The CDR3 has 16 residues.

The rearrangement links TRBV2 to TRBJ1-6; D is perhaps TRBD1 (6 bases). With 6 bases removed from V and 6 bases from J, the gap between germline ends came to 12 bases. Germline V CDR1 and CDR2: SNHLY, FYNNEI. This CDR3 is built from 14 residues. The CDR3 DNA sequence: TGTGCCAGCAGCGAAACAGGGTTTAATTCACCCCTCCACTTT. It is translated as CASSETGFNSPLHF.

V usage is TRBV5-6 and J usage is TRBJ2-6; 8 bases are shared with TRBD1. There are 19 residues in the CDR3. Per the germline V gene, CDR1 is SGHDT and CDR2 is YYEEEE. The J segment lost 4 bases and the V segment lost 1 base, leaving 13 bases of the junction unmatched. In DNA form, the CDR3 reads TGTGCCAGCAGCTTGACCGGACAGGGCTATCAGTCCGGGGCCAACGTCCTGACTTTC. It codes for CASSLTGQGYQSGANVLTF.

The rearrangement uses TRBV29-1 and TRBJ1-3; unclear D gene. Germline V gives CDR1 SQVTM, CDR2 ANQGSEA. This CDR3 is 13 amino acids long. The V end lost 6 bases, the J end lost 0 bases, and 9 bases lay between the germline ends. CDR3 protein: CSVTTTSGNTIYF. CDR3 DNA: TGCAGCGTGACAACGACCTCTGGAAACACCATATATTTT. Together with reference TRBV29-1 and TRBJ1-3, the CDR3 gives the full variable domain: SAVISQKPSRDICQRGTSLTIQCQVDSQVTMMFWYRQQPGQSLTLIATANQGSEATYESGFVIDKFPISRPNLTFSTLTVSNMSPEDSSIYLCSVTTTSGNTIYFGEGSWLTVV.

V is TRBV7-9 and J is TRBJ1-1, with TRBD1 identical over 8 bases. CDR1 is SEHNR and CDR2 is FQNEAQ in the germline V gene (reference sequence). The ends lost 0 bases at V and 5 bases at J; junction bases unmatched: 14. The CDR3 has 18 amino acids. In DNA, the CDR3 is TGTGCCAGCAGCTTAGCTCCCGTCGGCAGGGGGCGCGCGACTGAAGCTTTCTTT. Its protein product is CASSLAPVGRGRATEAFF.